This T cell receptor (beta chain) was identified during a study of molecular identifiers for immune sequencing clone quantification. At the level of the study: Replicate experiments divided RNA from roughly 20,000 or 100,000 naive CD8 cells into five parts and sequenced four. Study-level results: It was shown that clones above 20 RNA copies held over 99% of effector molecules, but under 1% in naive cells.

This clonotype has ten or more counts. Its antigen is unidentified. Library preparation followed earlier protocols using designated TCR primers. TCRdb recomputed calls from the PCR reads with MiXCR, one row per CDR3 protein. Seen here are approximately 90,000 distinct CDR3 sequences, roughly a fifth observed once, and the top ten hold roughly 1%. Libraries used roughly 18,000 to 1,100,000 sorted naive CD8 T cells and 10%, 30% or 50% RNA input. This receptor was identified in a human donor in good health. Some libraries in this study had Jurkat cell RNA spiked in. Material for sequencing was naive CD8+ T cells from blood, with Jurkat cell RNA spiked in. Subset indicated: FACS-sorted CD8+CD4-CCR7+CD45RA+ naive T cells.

The CDR3 region is CASSLEVYQRDEQFF. Here the CDR3 DNA reads TGTGCCAGCAGCTTAGAAGTCTACCAGCGAGATGAGCAGTTCTTC. The V gene is TRBV7-2, the J gene TRBJ2-1; D is uncertain. There are 15 residues in the CDR3. V was shortened by 1 base and J by 8 bases, with 15 bases between the two germline ends. From germline, CDR1 is SGHTA and CDR2 FQGNSA.